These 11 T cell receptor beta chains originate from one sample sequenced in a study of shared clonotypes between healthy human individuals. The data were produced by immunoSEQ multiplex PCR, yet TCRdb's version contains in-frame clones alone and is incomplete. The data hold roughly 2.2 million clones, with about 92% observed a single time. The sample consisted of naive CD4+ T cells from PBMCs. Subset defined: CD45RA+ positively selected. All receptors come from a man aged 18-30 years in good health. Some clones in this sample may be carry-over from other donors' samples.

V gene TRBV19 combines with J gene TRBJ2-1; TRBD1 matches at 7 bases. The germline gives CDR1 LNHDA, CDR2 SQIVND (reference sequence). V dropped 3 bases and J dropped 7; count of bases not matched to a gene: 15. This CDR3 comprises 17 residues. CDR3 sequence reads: CASSISGRGFSLNEQFF. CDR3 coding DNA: TGTGCCAGTAGTATCTCCGGCAGGGGGTTTTCCTTGAATGAGCAGTTCTTC.

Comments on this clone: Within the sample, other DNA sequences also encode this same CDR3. This CDR3 reads CASSLAGSGSGNTIYF. CDR3 coding DNA: TGCGCCAGCAGCTTGGCCGGGAGCGGCTCTGGAAACACCATATATTTT. The genes are TRBV5-1 and TRBJ1-3; no reliable D call. Trimming left V 0 bases short and J 0 bases short, with 10 bases between. CDR3 length equals 16 residues. In germline, CDR1 is SGHRS, CDR2 YFSETQ.

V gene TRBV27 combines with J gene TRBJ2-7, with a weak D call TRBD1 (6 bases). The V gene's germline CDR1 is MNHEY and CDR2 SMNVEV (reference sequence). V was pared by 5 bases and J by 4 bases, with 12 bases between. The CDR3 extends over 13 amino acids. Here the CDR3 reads CASSRRGEYEQYF. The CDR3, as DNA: TGTGCCAGCAGTCGCAGGGGAGAATACGAGCAGTACTTC.

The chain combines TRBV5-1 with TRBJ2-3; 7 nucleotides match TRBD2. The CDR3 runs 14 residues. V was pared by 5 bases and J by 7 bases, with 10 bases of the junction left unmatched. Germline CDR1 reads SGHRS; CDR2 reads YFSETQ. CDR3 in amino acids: CASSPGTIRNTQYF. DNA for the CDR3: TGCGCCAGCAGTCCCGGGACTATAAGAAATACGCAGTATTTT. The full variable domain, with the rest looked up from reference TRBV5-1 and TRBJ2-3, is KAGVTQTPRYLIKTRGQQVTLSCSPISGHRSVSWYQQTPGQGLQFLFEYFSETQRNKGNFPGRFSGRQFSNSRSEMNVSTLELGDSALYLCASSPGTIRNTQYFGPGTRLTVL.

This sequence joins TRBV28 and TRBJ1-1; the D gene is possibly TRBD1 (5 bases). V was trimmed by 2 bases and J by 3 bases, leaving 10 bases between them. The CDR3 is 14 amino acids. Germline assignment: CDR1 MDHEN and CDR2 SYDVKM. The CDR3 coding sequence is TGTGCCAGCAGTTTAGAGAGACAGTACACTGAAGCTTTCTTT. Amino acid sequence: CASSLERQYTEAFF. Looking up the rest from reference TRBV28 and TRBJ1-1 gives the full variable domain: DVKVTQSSRYLVKRTGEKVFLECVQDMDHENMFWYRQDPGLGLRLIYFSYDVKMKEKGDIPEGYSVSREKKERFSLILESASTNQTSMYLCASSLERQYTEAFFGQGTRLTVV.

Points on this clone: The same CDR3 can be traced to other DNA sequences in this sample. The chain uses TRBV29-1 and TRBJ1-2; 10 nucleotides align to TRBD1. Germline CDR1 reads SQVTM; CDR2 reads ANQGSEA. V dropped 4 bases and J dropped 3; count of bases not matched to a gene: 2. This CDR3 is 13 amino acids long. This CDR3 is CSVGTGGDYGYTF. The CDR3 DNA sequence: TGCAGCGTTGGGACAGGGGGGGACTATGGCTACACCTTC.

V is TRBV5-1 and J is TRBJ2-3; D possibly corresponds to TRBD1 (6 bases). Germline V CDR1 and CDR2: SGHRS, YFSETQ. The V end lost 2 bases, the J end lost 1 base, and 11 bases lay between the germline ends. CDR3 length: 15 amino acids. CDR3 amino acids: CASSFGQRRTDTQYF. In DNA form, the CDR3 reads TGCGCCAGCAGCTTCGGACAGCGACGCACAGATACGCAGTATTTT.

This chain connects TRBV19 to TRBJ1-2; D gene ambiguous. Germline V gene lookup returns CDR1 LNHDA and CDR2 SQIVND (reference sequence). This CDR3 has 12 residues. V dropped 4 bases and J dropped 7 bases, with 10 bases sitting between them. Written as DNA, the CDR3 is TGTGCCAGTAGTACTCGGAGTAGTGGCTACACCTTC. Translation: CASSTRSSGYTF.

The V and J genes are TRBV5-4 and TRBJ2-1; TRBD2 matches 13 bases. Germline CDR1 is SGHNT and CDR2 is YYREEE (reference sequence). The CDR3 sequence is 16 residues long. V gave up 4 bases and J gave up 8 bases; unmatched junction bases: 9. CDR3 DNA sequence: TGTGCCAGCAGCCCCGGGACTAGCGGGACCGTGGATGAGCAGTTCTTC. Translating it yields CASSPGTSGTVDEQFF. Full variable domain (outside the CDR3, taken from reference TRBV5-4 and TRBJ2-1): ETGVTQSPTHLIKTRGQQVTLRCSSQSGHNTVSWYQQALGQGPQFIFQYYREEENGRGNFPPRFSGLQFPNYSSELNVNALELDDSALYLCASSPGTSGTVDEQFFGPGTRLTVL.

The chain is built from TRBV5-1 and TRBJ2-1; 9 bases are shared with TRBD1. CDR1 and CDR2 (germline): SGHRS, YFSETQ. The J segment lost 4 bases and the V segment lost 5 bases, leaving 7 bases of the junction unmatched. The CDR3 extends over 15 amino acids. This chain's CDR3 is CASSYRQGDYNEQFF. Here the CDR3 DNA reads TGCGCCAGCAGTTACCGACAGGGGGATTACAATGAGCAGTTCTTC.

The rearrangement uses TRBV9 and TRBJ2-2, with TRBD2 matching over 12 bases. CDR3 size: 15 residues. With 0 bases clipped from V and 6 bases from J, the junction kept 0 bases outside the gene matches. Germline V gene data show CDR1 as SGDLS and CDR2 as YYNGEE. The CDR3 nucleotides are TGTGCCAGCAGCGTAGGACTAGCGGGAGCCGGGGAGCTGTTTTTT. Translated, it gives CASSVGLAGAGELFF.